This T cell receptor beta chain is from a study of blood T cell repertoires in COVID-19. CDR3 length equals 14 residues. The V gene end was trimmed by 5 bases and the J gene end by 6 bases; junction bases not matched to a gene: 5. The germline gives CDR1 SGHNT, CDR2 YENEEA. Some clones are missing from TCRdb's copy, which holds only in-frame ones; the method was immunoSEQ multiplex PCR. The sample includes 150,000 to 200,000 clones, around 87% seen only once; the top ten take roughly 2.5%. V usage is TRBV11-3 and J usage is TRBJ2-3; 10 nucleotides agree with TRBD2. Sequences were obtained from peripheral blood. The origin of this receptor is a man in his forties with active or convalescent COVID-19. CDR3 loop: CASSDVTSGDTQYF. DNA of the CDR3: TGTGCCAGCAGCGACGTGACTAGCGGGGATACGCAGTATTTT.